Sequencing of this T cell receptor beta chain was carried out in a study of blood T cell repertoires in COVID-19. Across the whole study: The United States, Italy and Spain were the sources of the acute and convalescent COVID-19 samples. Sources were T cells, B-cell-depleted T cells, or PBMCs; the material itself was cDNA or gDNA.

Authors' data handling: Counts of nucleated cells, estimated from reference gene primer amplification, were obtained. TCRdb keeps only in-frame clones here, not all; method: immunoSEQ multiplex PCR. V, J and clone size were drawn from that table, and D and trimming were deduced from the DNA. The table lists just over 150,000 clones, approximately 92% of them singletons, with roughly 5% in the top ten. The length of the CDR3 is 14 residues. V lost 6 bases to trimming and J lost 0 bases, with 9 bases between them. Germline assignment: CDR1 MNHEY and CDR2 SVGAGI. V is TRBV6-5 and J is TRBJ1-5; D not resolved. This clonotype originated in a woman aged 45 to 65 with acute or convalescent COVID-19. Sequences were obtained from peripheral blood. The CDR3 is CASRESLSNQPQHF. CDR3 DNA: TGTGCCAGCAGGGAGAGCCTTAGCAATCAGCCCCAGCATTTT.